This TCR beta chain came from a study of cytomegalovirus exposure and HLA in healthy donors. General study findings and limits: Among TCR sequences, most were rare, though some public TCRs appeared in many donors. In vitro experiments confirmed that three CMV-associated chains were specific for CMV antigens. The study recorded 150 to 200 TCR beta chains that were cytomegalovirus-associated.

The repertoire was sequenced with immunoSEQ multiplex PCR; TCRdb's copy has only in-frame clones and lacks some. The repertoire has over 80,000 clones, 75% to 90% of them found once; the top ten carry about 20%. This CDR3 has 14 residues. V dropped 4 bases and J dropped 4; count of bases not matched to a gene: 5. The germline V gene encodes CDR1 SGHRS and CDR2 YFSETQ. Regarding this clone: Antigen unknown.

This sequence originates from a man between 18 and 35 years old in good health and CMV-seropositive. Sequenced material: PBMCs. V is TRBV5-1 and J is TRBJ2-7; 10 bases match TRBD1. The CDR3 here is CASSQDRGLYEQYF. The CDR3 region has the DNA TGCGCCAGCAGCCAAGACAGGGGGCTTTACGAGCAGTACTTC.